This TCR beta chain was identified in a study of T-cell reconstitution after alpha-beta-depleted transplantation in children (dated by TCRdb to about 2016). Turning to the overall study: T-cell immune reconstitution after TCRalphabeta/CD19-depleted allogeneic hematopoietic cell transplantation in children was quantitatively tracked in the study by means of TCR repertoire profiling.

V and J are trimmed by 2 bases and 0 bases, and the gene matches miss 9 bases of the junction. The germline V gene (reference sequence) yields GTSNPN for CDR1 and SVGIG for CDR2. The CDR3 numbers 17 residues from cysteine through phenylalanine. This entry keeps only the CDR3 DNA: 51 bases, framed from base 1. The library was prepared using PCR. Data came from an Illumina HiSeq 2500. TCR libraries were prepared with molecular barcoding, using unique molecular identifiers to normalize TCRbeta repertoire quantification. TCRdb reworked the public reads: Q25 trimming with fastp, MiXCR clone assembly, productive beta chains retained. CDR3 protein sequences are deduplicated, and each keeps its most common genes and DNA. The sample table lists 490,000 or so distinct CDR3 sequences, roughly an eighth of them with a count of one. Around 5.8% of the sample belongs to the ten largest clones. Remarks on this clonotype: Its antigen is unknown. Per-base quality was not reported, and no clone a single base away is much larger than it.

The V and J segments used are TRBV30 and TRBJ2-7; 11 central bases correspond to TRBD2. The specimen was PBMCs from the stem cell graft donor, collected from the stem cell graft. This TCR derives from a human donor who donated a stem cell graft to a child with combined immunodeficiency. The DNA is as follows: TGTGCCTGGAGTTCGACGGGGACTAGCGGACTCTCCTACGAGCAGTACTTC. It codes for CAWSSTGTSGLSYEQYF. Outside the CDR3, residues come from the reference TRBV30 and TRBJ2-7 proteins, so the full variable domain is: SQTIHQWPATLVQPVGSPLSLECTVEGTSNPNLYWYRQAAGRGLQLLFYSVGIGQISSEVPQNLSASRPQDRQFILSSKKLLLSDSGFYLCAWSSTGTSGLSYEQYFGPGTRLTVT.